Sequencing of this T cell receptor beta chain was carried out in a study of cytomegalovirus exposure and HLA in healthy donors. Overall study: A subsequent analysis reported that the 120 validation repertoires were produced on the same platform that had also been used for the approximately 710 first-cohort repertoires.

Study-wide results and caveats: Subsequent analysis revealed that first-cohort TCR clusters tended to co-occur in the roughly 120 validation repertoires. Listed as cytomegalovirus-associated were 164 TCR beta chains. Whilst most TCR sequences proved rare, a subset of public TCRs occurred across many donors.

The protocol was immunoSEQ multiplex PCR, while the TCRdb copy is restricted to in-frame clones and leaves out a portion. The repertoire holds fewer than 60,000 clones, with about 94% as singletons. About this clone itself: What it recognizes is unknown.

Sequenced input: PBMCs. The clonotype originates from a woman under 30 in good health and CMV-seropositive.

DNA of the CDR3: TGTGCCAGCAGTTCAGGGACAGTCAACACTGAAGCTTTCTTT. Translating gives CASSSGTVNTEAFF. V usage is TRBV28 and J usage is TRBJ1-1, with 7 nucleotides matching TRBD1. The V gene end was trimmed by 4 bases and the J gene end by 2 bases; junction bases not matched to a gene: 4. CDR1 and CDR2 from the germline V gene are MDHEN and SYDVKM. CDR3 length equals 14 residues. Based on the CDR3 plus reference TRBV28 and TRBJ1-1, the full variable domain is DVKVTQSSRYLVKRTGEKVFLECVQDMDHENMFWYRQDPGLGLRLIYFSYDVKMKEKGDIPEGYSVSREKKERFSLILESASTNQTSMYLCASSSGTVNTEAFFGQGTRLTVV.